These T cell receptor beta chains were read from a single sample in a study of blood T cells in healthy people across ages. Via MiXCR, TCRdb re-called the 5' RACE reads, giving one row per CDR3 protein. The sample has about 1.1 million distinct CDR3 sequences, more than 30% seen once. Sequenced: blood. The source of these receptors is a man aged 18 to 29 in good health. CDR3s leave out the opening cysteine and the closing phenylalanine or tryptophan. The order of the fields is J gene, D gene, CDR3 length, V gene, CDR3 protein. A D gene is named only where the DNA matches it firmly.

TRBJ1-4 NA 13 TRBV27 ASSPMREGGEKLF
TRBJ2-5 NA 13 TRBV9 ASSVAQASQETQY
TRBJ1-6 NA 10 TRBV12-3/TRBV12-4 ASSFDNSPLH
TRBJ2-6 NA 13 TRBV6-2/TRBV6-3 ASIQWRDVGNVLT
TRBJ1-2 TRBD1 9 TRBV29-1 SVRTGHGYT
TRBJ2-5 NA 11 TRBV7-3 ASSSLSRTQQY
TRBJ1-3 NA 15 TRBV7-9 ASSLSLARSSGNTIY
TRBJ1-6 NA 13 TRBV7-2 ASSLGGSYNSPLH
TRBJ2-7 NA 13 TRBV7-2 ASSLYRQTDYEQY
TRBJ1-1 NA 11 TRBV20-1 SARDGLFVEAF
TRBJ2-1 NA 12 TRBV6-2/TRBV6-3 ASSYSYRWGEQF
NA TRBD2 14 TRBV18 ASSPPSSGGANEQY
TRBJ1-2 NA 9 TRBV29-1 SVGSAGSYT
TRBJ1-2 NA 13 TRBV7-2 ASSPSGANNYGYT
TRBJ2-7 NA 14 TRBV6-5 ASSSVAGAPTYEQY
TRBJ1-2 TRBD1 13 TRBV20-1 SARGRAGQTGGYT
NA TRBD1 14 TRBV13 ASSLEGRTGPYEQY
TRBJ1-6 NA 9 TRBV12-3/TRBV12-4 ASSRRSPLH
NA NA 10 TRBV20-1 SARVRLSEQY
TRBJ2-7 NA 13 TRBV10-3 AISELAGAYNEQY
TRBJ1-1 NA 13 TRBV7-8 ASSLVREMNTEAF
TRBJ1-2 TRBD1 15 TRBV29-1 SVGGTGGQLANYGYT
TRBJ2-7 NA 11 TRBV20-1 SARDGDSYEQY
TRBJ1-3 NA 15 TRBV20-1 SARVTNHPTPGNTIY
TRBJ2-3 NA 12 TRBV6-1 ASSPDGVPDTQY
TRBJ2-3 NA 10 TRBV7-9 ASNLFADTQY
TRBJ1-4 TRBD1 14 TRBV4-2 ASSQEVGTGDEKLF
TRBJ2-1 TRBD2 14 TRBV3-1 ASSPFSVAGCNEQF
TRBJ2-5 TRBD2 12 TRBV20-1 SARDSLAGWEQY
TRBJ2-1 NA 14 TRBV6-6 ASSYLQVVGRNEQF
TRBJ2-7 TRBD1 12 TRBV29-1 SVSRDRSGREQY
TRBJ2-5 NA 10 TRBV28 ASSFGRETQY
TRBJ2-2 NA 10 TRBV7-9 ASSLKLGELF
TRBJ2-7 NA 14 TRBV4-3 ASSQNGGGAFYEQY
TRBJ2-1 NA 13 TRBV4-2 ASSRDHGSYNEQF
TRBJ1-6 TRBD1 12 TRBV5-6 ASRSRDRESPLH
TRBJ2-3 NA 11 TRBV5-1 ASSTSSTDTQY
TRBJ2-5 TRBD1 11 TRBV6-5 ASSLQGLETQY
TRBJ2-7 TRBD1 14 TRBV9 ASSVADREGSYEQY
TRBJ2-5 NA 12 TRBV5-1 ASSFKGGQETQY
TRBJ1-1 NA 11 TRBV2 ASSEFQVPEAF
TRBJ2-3 NA 11 TRBV20-1 SAREWATDTQY
TRBJ1-2 NA 15 TRBV12-3/TRBV12-4 ASIRLGRQNEDYGYT
TRBJ1-2 NA 11 TRBV10-3 AISETVNYGYT
TRBJ1-5 NA 11 TRBV6-6 ASSEGVRQPQH
TRBJ1-1 TRBD1 10 TRBV6-2/TRBV6-3 ASKTGADPAF
TRBJ2-2 NA 12 TRBV2 ASSRIANTGELF
TRBJ2-3 TRBD2 15 TRBV20-1 SEGLVGGPPDDGTQY
TRBJ1-1 NA 12 TRBV29-1 SAKDRSMNTEAF
TRBJ2-7 NA 11 TRBV29-1 SVEDRTTYEQY
TRBJ2-3 NA 11 TRBV18 ASSPRNGDTQY
TRBJ2-3 NA 13 TRBV5-1 ASSSRAPSTDTQY
NA NA 11 TRBV20-1 SAREASVETQY
TRBJ2-1 TRBD1 12 TRBV5-1 TSSSKTGGNEQF
TRBJ1-1 TRBD1 14 TRBV12-3/TRBV12-4 ASSPEGQGMNTEAF